This T cell receptor (beta chain) was captured in a study of cytomegalovirus exposure and HLA in healthy donors. Study information: In a previous analysis, 110 million or so unique TCR beta sequences were found from 170 million or so T cells.

Primers for the PCR totalled 60 Vbeta and 13 Jbeta. Sequencing used immunoSEQ multiplex PCR; TCRdb keeps in-frame clones, though not all of them. This sample has approximately 110,000 clones; over 65% occur once, and the top ten carry 5.2%. Notes on the study in general: Common viral pathogens (according to a later analysis) appeared linked to several of the most significant clusters. Later analysis showed most CMV-associated TCR beta chains appearing HLA-restricted. There were some V segments, including TRBV6-2 and TRBV6-3, excluded as indistinguishable.

With respect to this clone: Antigen specificity is unknown.

Deletions cut 4 bases from V and 1 base from J, with 10 bases between. CDR3 length: 14 amino acids. Looked up from germline, CDR1 is SEHNR and CDR2 is FQNEAQ (reference sequence). Source material: PBMCs. This receptor was obtained from a female donor in good health and CMV-seropositive. The chain has TRBV7-9 and TRBJ1-1; unclear D gene. The CDR3 loop reads CASSSGPRNTEAFF. CDR3 DNA: TGTGCCAGCAGCTCCGGTCCGAGGAACACTGAAGCTTTCTTT.